This T cell receptor (beta chain) originates from a study of CD8+ T cells in alopecia areata. The treatment: oral pan-JAK inhibitor, 5-10 mg twice daily. Lesional scalp punch biopsies and peripheral blood came from alopecia areata patients. TCR sequencing used cDNA made by reverse transcription of extracted RNA. Repertoires were generated with immunoSEQ multiplex PCR, while TCRdb's copy carries only in-frame clones and drops some. The sample consists of 170,000 or so clones, 65% of them appearing once. The V gene lost 3 bases and the J gene lost 2 bases, with 12 bases spanning the gap. The CDR3 consists of 14 residues. The germline V gene has CDR1 GTSNPN and CDR2 SVGIG (reference sequence). In regard to this clone: Its antigen remains unknown.

General study points: Tofacitinib significantly brought down scalp clonality and expanded CD8+ clones among top 100. Lesional scalp exceeded normal scalp in clonality, especially in alopecia totalis/universalis.

The sequencing used CD4+ T cells sorted from blood, collected at week 4, from a patient treated with tofacitinib. V is TRBV30 and J is TRBJ2-3; perhaps TRBD2 as D (5 bases). The receptor was derived from a human donor with alopecia areata. DNA for the CDR3: TGTGCCTGGAGAAGGGAGCTCTTCACAGATACGCAGTATTTT. Translating it yields CAWRRELFTDTQYF.